Listed here are 26 T cell receptor beta chains from one sample, sequenced in a study of CD8 T cells in Susac syndrome (dated by TCRdb to the late 2010s). The library was built by means of the immunoSEQ multiplex PCR assay. RNA was extracted with the RNeasy kit and about 0.5 to 1 ug was reverse transcribed using random hexamers. TCRdb passed the public sequencing reads through fastp at Q25 and MiXCR, retaining productive beta sequences. Duplicate CDR3 protein sequences are folded into a single record with the most common DNA and genes. In this sample the table shows roughly 190,000 distinct CDR3 sequences, about 95% of which occur a single time. Jointly, the top ten make up 0.1% of the sample. The sample comprised CD4+ T cells from PBMCs. The receptor set was obtained from a human donor in good health.

The CDR3 DNA reads as TGCAGCGTTGTATCGGGAGCTGAGGAGCAGTACTTC. Amino acids: CSVVSGAEEQYF. The rearrangement joins TRBV29-1 to TRBJ2-7; D might be TRBD2 (6 bases). This CDR3 is built from 12 residues. The germline V and J ends were trimmed by 4 bases and 7 bases, with 14 bases remaining between them. Germline-derived CDR1 and CDR2 are SQVTM and ANQGSEA.

The V call is TRBV12-3 or TRBV12-4, the J call TRBJ2-6; D is unresolved. The germline V and J ends were trimmed by 7 bases and 4 bases, with 8 bases remaining between them. The CDR3 is 13 residues long. CDR3 residues: CASNPSGANVLTF. In nucleotides, the CDR3 is TGTGCCAGCAACCCATCCGGGGCCAACGTCCTGACTTTC.

The chain couples TRBV29-1 to TRBJ2-7; no clear D. The CDR3 spans 13 residues. Germline V CDR1 and CDR2: SQVTM, ANQGSEA. V was shortened by 4 bases and J by 5 bases, with 15 bases between the two germline ends. The DNA of the CDR3 is TGCAGCGTTGGGTCGGGCTTATTGGACGAGCAGTACTTC. Residues: CSVGSGLLDEQYF.

This clonotype was counted a single time. The chain joins TRBV11-1 to TRBJ2-1; D not resolved. This CDR3 spans 12 amino acids. The ends were cut back, 6 bases at V and 7 bases at J, with 10 bases in the middle. Germline loops: CDR1 SGHAT, CDR2 FQDESV (reference sequence). CDR3 sequence reads: CASRRLINEQFF. The CDR3 nucleotides are TGTGCCAGCAGGCGGCTTATTAATGAGCAGTTCTTC.

The CDR3 region is CASSRTADQYEQYF. DNA for the CDR3: TGTGCCAGCAGCAGGACGGCAGATCAATACGAGCAGTACTTC. The chain employs TRBV7-6 and TRBJ2-7, with unresolved D. V was cut by 5 bases and J by 4 bases, with 15 bases left in between. The CDR3 length is 14 residues. CDR1 SGHVS and CDR2 FNYEAQ come from the germline V gene. Variable domain in full (rest from reference TRBV7-6 and TRBJ2-7): GAGVSQSPRYKVTKRGQDVALRCDPISGHVSLYWYRQALGQGPEFLTYFNYEAQQDKSGLPNDRFSAERPEGSISTLTIQRTEQRDSAMYRCASSRTADQYEQYFGPGTRLTVT.

The chain joins TRBV25-1 to TRBJ2-7, with 12 bases lining up with TRBD2. This CDR3 spans 14 amino acids. J was trimmed by 3 bases and V by 4 bases; bases with no gene match: 1. CDR1 is MGHDK, CDR2 SYGVNS, per germline. CDR3 nucleotides: TGTGCCAGCAGTGGACTAGCGGGAGTCTACGAGCAGTACTTC. The encoded protein is CASSGLAGVYEQYF.

The rearrangement joins TRBV28 to TRBJ2-4; no definite D call. In germline, CDR1 is MDHEN, CDR2 SYDVKM. The CDR3 covers 14 residues. Trimming stripped 2 bases from V and 0 bases from J, with 5 bases between. The CDR3 nucleotides are TGTGCCAGCAGTTTACCCGGAGCCAAAAACATTCAGTACTTC. Residues: CASSLPGAKNIQYF. The whole variable domain, filled in from reference TRBV28 and TRBJ2-4, reads DVKVTQSSRYLVKRTGEKVFLECVQDMDHENMFWYRQDPGLGLRLIYFSYDVKMKEKGDIPEGYSVSREKKERFSLILESASTNQTSMYLCASSLPGAKNIQYFGAGTRLSVL.

The chain carries TRBV30 and TRBJ1-5; D may be TRBD1 (6 bases). Germline-derived CDR1 and CDR2 are GTSNPN and SVGIG (reference sequence). The length of the CDR3 is 13 residues. V lost 8 bases and J 1 base, leaving 12 bases between the germline ends. The CDR3 protein is CATGQRSNQPQHF. CDR3 sequence (DNA): TGTGCCACCGGACAGCGGAGCAATCAGCCCCAGCATTTT.

This chain joins TRBV30 and TRBJ1-1, with 7 bases matching TRBD1. The J segment lost 3 bases and the V segment lost 4 bases, leaving 5 bases of the junction unmatched. This CDR3 has 13 residues. Germline loops: CDR1 GTSNPN, CDR2 SVGIG (reference sequence). The CDR3 region is CAWTGGVDTEAFF. CDR3 nucleotide sequence: TGTGCCTGGACAGGGGGTGTGGACACTGAAGCTTTCTTT.

This clonotype was seen a single time. The J gene is TRBJ1-4, the V gene TRBV29-1, with D possibly being TRBD1 (6 bases). Deletions cut 4 bases from V and 6 bases from J, with 9 bases between. CDR3 length: 12 residues. Germline CDR1 reads SQVTM; CDR2 reads ANQGSEA. CDR3 DNA: TGCAGCGTTGCAGGGGCGGATGAAAAACTGTTTTTT. Its protein product is CSVAGADEKLFF.

This clonotype was detected once. V is TRBV3-1 and J is TRBJ2-5; D not certain. The CDR3 runs to 12 residues. The ends were cut back, 2 bases at V and 5 bases at J, with 6 bases in the middle. Germline assignment: CDR1 LGHDT and CDR2 YNNKEL (reference sequence). The CDR3 DNA follows: TGTGCCAGCAGCCAAAACCGGGAGACCCAGTACTTC. It yields the protein CASSQNRETQYF.

The rearrangement links TRBV9 to TRBJ1-2; the D gene is possibly TRBD1 (6 bases). The CDR3 loop spans 13 amino acids. Trimming took 3 bases from V and 5 from J, leaving 11 bases between them. Germline V gives CDR1 SGDLS, CDR2 YYNGEE. In DNA form, the CDR3 reads TGTGCCAGCAGCGCAGGGGATCCTTATGGCTACACCTTC. This gives the protein CASSAGDPYGYTF.

V and J are TRBV7-2 and TRBJ2-3, with D uncertain. This CDR3 has 12 residues. Germline V CDR1 and CDR2: SGHTA, FQGNSA. With 1 base removed from V and 7 bases from J, the gap between germline ends came to 6 bases. Here the CDR3 reads CASSLGPNTQYF. The CDR3 nucleotides are TGTGCCAGCAGCTTAGGGCCCAATACGCAGTATTTT.

V is TRBV12-3 or TRBV12-4 and J is TRBJ2-2, with 8 bases identical to TRBD2. With V trimmed by 6 bases and J by 7 bases, 10 bases remained unmatched. CDR3 size: 15 residues. The DNA of the CDR3 is TGTGCCAGCAGCTGGGCTAGCGGGCAAGTCGGGGAGCTGTTTTTT. Translating gives CASSWASGQVGELFF.

The V call is TRBV29-1, the J call TRBJ2-6, with D unclear. CDR3 length equals 13 residues. V gave up 4 bases and J gave up 0 bases, with 4 bases separating them. From germline, CDR1 is SQVTM and CDR2 ANQGSEA. CDR3 sequence (DNA): TGCAGCGTTGTCGGCTCTGGGGCCAACGTCCTGACTTTC. Protein product: CSVVGSGANVLTF. Variable domain in full (rest from reference TRBV29-1 and TRBJ2-6): SAVISQKPSRDICQRGTSLTIQCQVDSQVTMMFWYRQQPGQSLTLIATANQGSEATYESGFVIDKFPISRPNLTFSTLTVSNMSPEDSSIYLCSVVGSGANVLTFGAGSRLTVL.

The rearrangement uses TRBV20-1 and TRBJ2-1; 8 nucleotides line up with TRBD2. Losses at the gene ends were 6 bases for V and 0 bases for J; bases not matched to a gene: 16. The CDR3 length is 18 residues. Germline V gene data show CDR1 as DFQATT and CDR2 as SNEGSKA (reference sequence). CDR3 DNA sequence: TGCAGTGCCCCTAGCGGGCCCCTTTTTAGGAGCTCCTACAATGAGCAGTTCTTC. Translation: CSAPSGPLFRSSYNEQFF.

The chain links TRBV4-3 to TRBJ2-3; D ambiguous. V was shortened by 4 bases and J by 4 bases, with 15 bases between the two germline ends. The CDR3 has 15 residues. The germline V gene has CDR1 LGHNA and CDR2 YSLEER. The CDR3 is CASSPQRQVADTQYF. The CDR3 DNA reads as TGCGCCAGCAGCCCCCAGAGGCAGGTTGCAGATACGCAGTATTTT.

CDR3 sequence: CASSNREISGYTF. The CDR3 nucleotides read TGTGCCAGCTCAAACAGGGAGATAAGCGGCTACACCTTC. This sequence joins TRBV18 and TRBJ1-2; possible D gene TRBD1, 6 bases. CDR1 KGHSH and CDR2 LQKENI come from the germline V gene. The CDR3 totals 13 residues. Trimming pared 5 bases from V and 8 bases from J, leaving 15 bases between.

The chain uses TRBV11-3 and TRBJ2-7, with D possibly matching TRBD1 (6 bases). Trimming pared 3 bases from V and 3 bases from J, leaving 18 bases between. The CDR3 totals 16 residues. Looked up from germline, CDR1 is SGHNT and CDR2 is YENEEA. CDR3 DNA: TGTGCCAGCAGCTTTAGTACAGGGCGTGGGGGCTACGAGCAGTACTTC. Translating it yields CASSFSTGRGGYEQYF.

This chain links TRBV12-3 or TRBV12-4 with TRBJ2-1; D unresolved. V lost 0 bases and J lost 6, with 9 bases in between. This CDR3 region has 14 residues. The CDR3 nucleotides are TGTGCCAGCAGTTTAGCAATTCGGGCCAATGAGCAGTTCTTC. Translated: CASSLAIRANEQFF.

The genes are TRBV28 and TRBJ1-2; D uncertain. The CDR3 contains 11 residues. CDR1 is MDHEN, CDR2 SYDVKM, per germline. Trimming shortened V by 6 bases and J by 8 bases, and 10 bases separated the two germline ends. As DNA, the CDR3 is TGTGCCAGCAGCTCCATGGTGGGCTACACCTTC. Amino acids: CASSSMVGYTF.

The gene calls are TRBV25-1 and TRBJ2-6, with D unclear. Germline loops: CDR1 MGHDK, CDR2 SYGVNS. The CDR3 runs to 15 residues. The V gene lost 1 base and the J gene lost 2 bases, with 6 bases spanning the gap. The CDR3 region is CASSESRPGANVLTF. Here the CDR3 DNA reads TGTGCCAGCAGTGAATCCAGGCCTGGGGCCAACGTCCTGACTTTC.

The CDR3 DNA reads as TGTGCCAGCACGTTGACAGGGGGGTACACTGAAGCTTTCTTT. It specifies CASTLTGGYTEAFF. This sequence joins TRBV6-5 and TRBJ1-1; TRBD1 agrees at 9 bases. The germline gives CDR1 MNHEY, CDR2 SVGAGI. The CDR3 sequence is 14 residues long. With 7 bases clipped from V and 3 bases from J, the junction kept 6 bases outside the gene matches.

The chain combines TRBV19 with TRBJ2-5; 7 nucleotides align to TRBD2. After removal of 5 bases from V and 5 bases from J, the junction contained 5 bases not matched to a gene. CDR3 length equals 13 residues. CDR1 and CDR2 (germline): LNHDA, SQIVND (reference sequence). This CDR3 is CASSRAGVETQYF. The CDR3 nucleotides read TGTGCCAGTAGTCGTGCGGGAGTGGAGACCCAGTACTTC.

The chain couples TRBV7-2 to TRBJ2-5; no definite D call. Germline CDR1 SGHTA, CDR2 FQGNSA. Between the trimmed V and J ends, which lost 3 bases and 3 bases, there was a span of 5 bases. The CDR3 extends over 12 amino acids. The CDR3 region is CASSFPKETQYF. CDR3 DNA: TGTGCCAGCAGCTTTCCCAAAGAGACCCAGTACTTC.

The chain recombines TRBV4-1 with TRBJ2-2; 16 bases align to TRBD2. The CDR3 spans 17 residues. Germline V CDR1 and CDR2: MGHRA, YSYEKL. Trimming removed 3 bases from V and 5 bases from J; junction bases left unmatched: 3. The CDR3 DNA sequence: TGCGCCAGCAGCCAGCGGGGACTAGCGGGAGGGACCGGGGAGCTGTTTTTT. Protein product: CASSQRGLAGGTGELFF.